A selection of T cell receptor beta chains follows, all from one sample in a study of blood T cell repertoires in COVID-19. Using immunoSEQ multiplex PCR, the repertoire was profiled, and TCRdb retains in-frame clones only, with some absent. The repertoire consists of about 170,000 clones, with around nine tenths occurring once and the leading ten covering around 3.5%. The source material was peripheral blood. These receptors came from a man aged 18-30 years with active or convalescent COVID-19. Each CDR3 is given with its conserved first and last residue. A D gene is named only where the DNA matches it firmly. Size tells how often a clone was seen (once, few, many) or the class of an expanded clone, and some rows leave it out.

CDR3nt: TGTGCCAGCAGCATAATCGGGGCTGGAAACACCATATATTTT; CDR3aa: CASSIIGAGNTIYF; abundance: -; d_gene: -; j_gene: TRBJ1-3; v_gene: TRBV11-3
CDR3nt: TGTGCCACCAGTGACCCGGCGACAGGGGCTGACATTCAGTACTTC; CDR3aa: CATSDPATGADIQYF; abundance: -; d_gene: TRBD1; j_gene: TRBJ2-4; v_gene: TRBV24-1
CDR3nt: TGCGCCAGCAGCTTACCTGGGACAGGGAACAGCGCTGAAGCTTTCTTT; CDR3aa: CASSLPGTGNSAEAFF; abundance: few; d_gene: TRBD1; j_gene: TRBJ1-1; v_gene: TRBV5-1
CDR3nt: TGTGCCAGCGGTCCTGTACTCGGGGAACCTGAAGCTTTCTTT; CDR3aa: CASGPVLGEPEAFF; abundance: once; d_gene: -; j_gene: TRBJ1-1; v_gene: TRBV28
CDR3nt: TGTGCCAGCAGAAAGGGGTGGGGGGATCGCTCACCCCTCCACTTT; CDR3aa: CASRKGWGDRSPLHF; abundance: -; d_gene: -; j_gene: TRBJ1-6; v_gene: TRBV5-6
CDR3nt: TGTGCCATCAGTGAGGGGAGGGGACGGACTAATGAAAAACTGTTTTTT; CDR3aa: CAISEGRGRTNEKLFF; abundance: -; d_gene: -; j_gene: TRBJ1-4; v_gene: TRBV10-3
CDR3nt: TGTGCCAGCACCCGGGGTGGGATCTCTGGAAACACCATATATTTT; CDR3aa: CASTRGGISGNTIYF; abundance: -; d_gene: -; j_gene: TRBJ1-3; v_gene: TRBV2
CDR3nt: TGTGCCAGTAGTATTGACGGGGGAACCCAGTACTTC; CDR3aa: CASSIDGGTQYF; abundance: -; d_gene: -; j_gene: TRBJ2-5; v_gene: TRBV19
CDR3nt: TGTGCCAGCAGCTTAACAGGGGGGGTAAATGAGCAGTTCTTC; CDR3aa: CASSLTGGVNEQFF; abundance: -; d_gene: -; j_gene: TRBJ2-1; v_gene: TRBV7-7
CDR3nt: TGTGCCAGCAGCTTTAACAGTCAGCCCCAGCATTTT; CDR3aa: CASSFNSQPQHF; abundance: -; d_gene: -; j_gene: TRBJ1-5; v_gene: TRBV7-9
CDR3nt: TGTGCCAGCAGCTTACAGGTCGGGGGGGGCCGATGGCAAGAGACCCAGTACTTC; CDR3aa: CASSLQVGGGRWQETQYF; abundance: once; d_gene: TRBD2; j_gene: TRBJ2-5; v_gene: TRBV11-2
CDR3nt: TGTGCTAGTGGAGCGCGAAGCGGGAGCTCTATCGAGCAGTACTTC; CDR3aa: CASGARSGSSIEQYF; abundance: many; d_gene: TRBD2; j_gene: TRBJ2-7; v_gene: TRBV12-5
CDR3nt: TGTGCCAGCAGCTTGGAGGGAGGGCAGGGGGCTGGTAAGCCCCAGCATTTT; CDR3aa: CASSLEGGQGAGKPQHF; abundance: once; d_gene: TRBD1; j_gene: TRBJ1-5; v_gene: TRBV5-5
CDR3nt: TGTGCCAGCAGGTTTACAGGGGCGCGAGGCACTGAAGCTTTCTTT; CDR3aa: CASRFTGARGTEAFF; abundance: -; d_gene: TRBD1; j_gene: TRBJ1-1; v_gene: TRBV2
CDR3nt: TGCAGCGTTGTAGGGGGGGACAGGGGTAACACCGGGGAGCTGTTTTTT; CDR3aa: CSVVGGDRGNTGELFF; abundance: few; d_gene: TRBD1; j_gene: TRBJ2-2; v_gene: TRBV29-1
CDR3nt: TGTGCCAGCAGCTTGGCGGCAACGAATGAAAAACTGTTTTTT; CDR3aa: CASSLAATNEKLFF; abundance: -; d_gene: -; j_gene: TRBJ1-4; v_gene: TRBV13
CDR3nt: TGTGCCTGGAGTCTTCACATGGACAGTGAAGCTTTCTTT; CDR3aa: CAWSLHMDSEAFF; abundance: -; d_gene: -; j_gene: TRBJ1-1; v_gene: TRBV30
CDR3nt: TGTGCCAGCAGCTTAGGGGCCGTGGGCTATGGCTACACCTTC; CDR3aa: CASSLGAVGYGYTF; abundance: once; d_gene: -; j_gene: TRBJ1-2; v_gene: TRBV11-2
CDR3nt: TGTGCCAGCAGTGACTCGAATGGGGGGGCGGACGGCTACACCTTC; CDR3aa: CASSDSNGGADGYTF; abundance: -; d_gene: -; j_gene: TRBJ1-2; v_gene: TRBV6-4
CDR3nt: TGTGCCAGCAGTCTCCTCTCGGGAGGGAGGAGCACTGAAGCTTTCTTT; CDR3aa: CASSLLSGGRSTEAFF; abundance: -; d_gene: -; j_gene: TRBJ1-1; v_gene: TRBV25-1
CDR3nt: TGTGCCAGTAGTATGAGGGCTATGAACACCGGGGAGCTGTTTTTT; CDR3aa: CASSMRAMNTGELFF; abundance: -; d_gene: -; j_gene: TRBJ2-2; v_gene: TRBV19
CDR3nt: TGTGCCAGCAGCGCAAAAACAGGGAACACTGAAGCTTTCTTT; CDR3aa: CASSAKTGNTEAFF; abundance: -; d_gene: -; j_gene: TRBJ1-1; v_gene: TRBV6-5
CDR3nt: TGTGCCAGCAGCTTAAAGGCAGGTGAGCAGTTCTTC; CDR3aa: CASSLKAGEQFF; abundance: once; d_gene: -; j_gene: TRBJ2-1; v_gene: TRBV7-2
CDR3nt: TGTGCCAGCGGAATAAAGGGGAATCAGCCCCAGCATTTT; CDR3aa: CASGIKGNQPQHF; abundance: once; d_gene: -; j_gene: TRBJ1-5; v_gene: TRBV27
CDR3nt: TGTGCCAGCTCAAAACGTCCCGGGACTAGCGGGGGGGCCGGGTCTTCTGAGCAGTTCTTC; CDR3aa: CASSKRPGTSGGAGSSEQFF; abundance: -; d_gene: TRBD2; j_gene: TRBJ2-1; v_gene: TRBV18
CDR3nt: TGTGCCAGCAGTCTGACAGGGCGATACTCACCCCTCCACTTT; CDR3aa: CASSLTGRYSPLHF; abundance: -; d_gene: TRBD1; j_gene: TRBJ1-6; v_gene: TRBV5-6
CDR3nt: TGTGCCACCAGTGGTGGGACAGGAGGGTCCGGGGCCAACGTCCTGACTTTC; CDR3aa: CATSGGTGGSGANVLTF; abundance: -; d_gene: TRBD1; j_gene: TRBJ2-6; v_gene: TRBV24-1
CDR3nt: TGCGCCAGCAGTGAACCGGGACAGTCGTTGTTTTTT; CDR3aa: CASSEPGQSLFF; abundance: -; d_gene: TRBD1; j_gene: TRBJ2-2; v_gene: TRBV10-1
CDR3nt: TGTGCCACCAGTGTTGGAGGTATCGGGACCCAGTACTTC; CDR3aa: CATSVGGIGTQYF; abundance: -; d_gene: -; j_gene: TRBJ2-5; v_gene: TRBV24-1
CDR3nt: TGTGCCAGCAGTGAAGGACAGGGGAACACTGAAGCTTTCTTT; CDR3aa: CASSEGQGNTEAFF; abundance: -; d_gene: TRBD1; j_gene: TRBJ1-1; v_gene: TRBV25-1
CDR3nt: TGTGCCAGCAGCTCGGCGGGAGGAGCGGGAGAGCAGTACTTC; CDR3aa: CASSSAGGAGEQYF; abundance: -; d_gene: TRBD2; j_gene: TRBJ2-7; v_gene: TRBV11-3
CDR3nt: TGTGCCATCCTGAGGGCTAGCGGGAGGGGTTACGAGCAGTACTTC; CDR3aa: CAILRASGRGYEQYF; abundance: -; d_gene: TRBD2; j_gene: TRBJ2-7; v_gene: TRBV10-3
CDR3nt: TGTGCCAGCAGTTTAGGGCAGCATCCCAATCAGCCCCAGCATTTT; CDR3aa: CASSLGQHPNQPQHF; abundance: -; d_gene: -; j_gene: TRBJ1-5; v_gene: TRBV27
CDR3nt: TGCGCCAGCAGCTTTAGCGGTGAGGAGACCCAGTACTTC; CDR3aa: CASSFSGEETQYF; abundance: -; d_gene: -; j_gene: TRBJ2-5; v_gene: TRBV5-1
CDR3nt: TGTGCCAGCAGTTACTCGGACAGCAACACTGAAGCTTTCTTT; CDR3aa: CASSYSDSNTEAFF; abundance: once; d_gene: -; j_gene: TRBJ1-1; v_gene: TRBV6-5
CDR3nt: TGTGCCAGCAGCTTAAGCCCAGCGGGGGGCCATGAGCAGTTCTTC; CDR3aa: CASSLSPAGGHEQFF; abundance: -; d_gene: TRBD2; j_gene: TRBJ2-1; v_gene: TRBV7-9
CDR3nt: TGTGCCAGCAGTGAGGACCGGGCGGGAAATTCACCCCTCCACTTT; CDR3aa: CASSEDRAGNSPLHF; abundance: few; d_gene: -; j_gene: TRBJ1-6; v_gene: TRBV6-4
CDR3nt: TGTGCCAGCAGCTCAACAGGGGATTTGAACACTGAAGCTTTCTTT; CDR3aa: CASSSTGDLNTEAFF; abundance: -; d_gene: TRBD1; j_gene: TRBJ1-1; v_gene: TRBV7-9
CDR3nt: TGTGCCAGCAGCCTGGGACAGGGGCGAGCGGCTTTCTTT; CDR3aa: CASSLGQGRAAFF; abundance: -; d_gene: TRBD1; j_gene: TRBJ1-1; v_gene: TRBV7-8
CDR3nt: TGTGCCAGCAGCCCACCAGGTCGGGGCGGGAGGGCCCTGATGTACTTC; CDR3aa: CASSPPGRGGRALMYF; abundance: -; d_gene: TRBD2; j_gene: TRBJ2-5; v_gene: TRBV7-2
CDR3nt: TGTGCCAGCAGCTTAGTTTCAGGGACCTACAATGAGCAGTTCTTC; CDR3aa: CASSLVSGTYNEQFF; abundance: -; d_gene: -; j_gene: TRBJ2-1; v_gene: TRBV7-9
CDR3nt: TGTGCCAGCCGGAGACCGAACACTGAAGCTTTCTTT; CDR3aa: CASRRPNTEAFF; abundance: -; d_gene: -; j_gene: TRBJ1-1; v_gene: TRBV6-5
CDR3nt: TGTGCCATCAGTGAGTCGCAGCAGGGGACCGGGGAGCTGTTTTTT; CDR3aa: CAISESQQGTGELFF; abundance: -; d_gene: -; j_gene: TRBJ2-2; v_gene: TRBV10-3
CDR3nt: TGTGCCAGCAGCCAACTAGCGATCGGCAATGAGCAGTTCTTC; CDR3aa: CASSQLAIGNEQFF; abundance: -; d_gene: -; j_gene: TRBJ2-1; v_gene: TRBV3-1/TRBV3-2
CDR3nt: TGTGCCAGCAGCCGAGGGGGGGCGGCAGCCGGGGAAGCTTTCTTT; CDR3aa: CASSRGGAAAGEAFF; abundance: -; d_gene: -; j_gene: TRBJ1-1; v_gene: TRBV5-4
CDR3nt: TGTGCCAGCCATTTAGCGGGAGCCCCCGGGGAGCTGTTTTTT; CDR3aa: CASHLAGAPGELFF; abundance: -; d_gene: TRBD2; j_gene: TRBJ2-2; v_gene: TRBV7-9